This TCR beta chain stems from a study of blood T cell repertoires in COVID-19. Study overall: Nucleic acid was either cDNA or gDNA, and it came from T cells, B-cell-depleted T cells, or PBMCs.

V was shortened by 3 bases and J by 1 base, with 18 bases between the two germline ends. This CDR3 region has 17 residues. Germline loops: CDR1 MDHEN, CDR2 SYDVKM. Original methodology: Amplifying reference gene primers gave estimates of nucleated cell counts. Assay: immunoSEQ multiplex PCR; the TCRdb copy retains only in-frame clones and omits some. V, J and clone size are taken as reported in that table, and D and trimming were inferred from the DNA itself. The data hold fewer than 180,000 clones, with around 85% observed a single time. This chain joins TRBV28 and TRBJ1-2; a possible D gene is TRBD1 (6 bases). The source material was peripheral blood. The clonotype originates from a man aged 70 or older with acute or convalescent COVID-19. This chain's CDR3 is CASSFSPLDRDNYGYTF. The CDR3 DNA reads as TGTGCCAGCAGTTTCTCCCCCCTGGACAGAGATAACTATGGCTACACCTTC.